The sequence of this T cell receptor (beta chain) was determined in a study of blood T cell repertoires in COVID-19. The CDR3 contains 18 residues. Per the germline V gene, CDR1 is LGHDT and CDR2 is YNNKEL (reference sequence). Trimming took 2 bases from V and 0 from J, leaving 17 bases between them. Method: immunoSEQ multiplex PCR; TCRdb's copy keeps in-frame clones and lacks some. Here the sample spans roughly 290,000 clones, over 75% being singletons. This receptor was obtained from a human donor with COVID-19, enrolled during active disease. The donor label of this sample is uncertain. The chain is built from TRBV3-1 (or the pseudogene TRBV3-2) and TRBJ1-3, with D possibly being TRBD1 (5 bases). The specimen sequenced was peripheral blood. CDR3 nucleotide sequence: TGTGCCAGCAGCCAACCAAGGGGACTGCGGAGCTCTGGAAACACCATATATTTT. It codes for CASSQPRGLRSSGNTIYF.